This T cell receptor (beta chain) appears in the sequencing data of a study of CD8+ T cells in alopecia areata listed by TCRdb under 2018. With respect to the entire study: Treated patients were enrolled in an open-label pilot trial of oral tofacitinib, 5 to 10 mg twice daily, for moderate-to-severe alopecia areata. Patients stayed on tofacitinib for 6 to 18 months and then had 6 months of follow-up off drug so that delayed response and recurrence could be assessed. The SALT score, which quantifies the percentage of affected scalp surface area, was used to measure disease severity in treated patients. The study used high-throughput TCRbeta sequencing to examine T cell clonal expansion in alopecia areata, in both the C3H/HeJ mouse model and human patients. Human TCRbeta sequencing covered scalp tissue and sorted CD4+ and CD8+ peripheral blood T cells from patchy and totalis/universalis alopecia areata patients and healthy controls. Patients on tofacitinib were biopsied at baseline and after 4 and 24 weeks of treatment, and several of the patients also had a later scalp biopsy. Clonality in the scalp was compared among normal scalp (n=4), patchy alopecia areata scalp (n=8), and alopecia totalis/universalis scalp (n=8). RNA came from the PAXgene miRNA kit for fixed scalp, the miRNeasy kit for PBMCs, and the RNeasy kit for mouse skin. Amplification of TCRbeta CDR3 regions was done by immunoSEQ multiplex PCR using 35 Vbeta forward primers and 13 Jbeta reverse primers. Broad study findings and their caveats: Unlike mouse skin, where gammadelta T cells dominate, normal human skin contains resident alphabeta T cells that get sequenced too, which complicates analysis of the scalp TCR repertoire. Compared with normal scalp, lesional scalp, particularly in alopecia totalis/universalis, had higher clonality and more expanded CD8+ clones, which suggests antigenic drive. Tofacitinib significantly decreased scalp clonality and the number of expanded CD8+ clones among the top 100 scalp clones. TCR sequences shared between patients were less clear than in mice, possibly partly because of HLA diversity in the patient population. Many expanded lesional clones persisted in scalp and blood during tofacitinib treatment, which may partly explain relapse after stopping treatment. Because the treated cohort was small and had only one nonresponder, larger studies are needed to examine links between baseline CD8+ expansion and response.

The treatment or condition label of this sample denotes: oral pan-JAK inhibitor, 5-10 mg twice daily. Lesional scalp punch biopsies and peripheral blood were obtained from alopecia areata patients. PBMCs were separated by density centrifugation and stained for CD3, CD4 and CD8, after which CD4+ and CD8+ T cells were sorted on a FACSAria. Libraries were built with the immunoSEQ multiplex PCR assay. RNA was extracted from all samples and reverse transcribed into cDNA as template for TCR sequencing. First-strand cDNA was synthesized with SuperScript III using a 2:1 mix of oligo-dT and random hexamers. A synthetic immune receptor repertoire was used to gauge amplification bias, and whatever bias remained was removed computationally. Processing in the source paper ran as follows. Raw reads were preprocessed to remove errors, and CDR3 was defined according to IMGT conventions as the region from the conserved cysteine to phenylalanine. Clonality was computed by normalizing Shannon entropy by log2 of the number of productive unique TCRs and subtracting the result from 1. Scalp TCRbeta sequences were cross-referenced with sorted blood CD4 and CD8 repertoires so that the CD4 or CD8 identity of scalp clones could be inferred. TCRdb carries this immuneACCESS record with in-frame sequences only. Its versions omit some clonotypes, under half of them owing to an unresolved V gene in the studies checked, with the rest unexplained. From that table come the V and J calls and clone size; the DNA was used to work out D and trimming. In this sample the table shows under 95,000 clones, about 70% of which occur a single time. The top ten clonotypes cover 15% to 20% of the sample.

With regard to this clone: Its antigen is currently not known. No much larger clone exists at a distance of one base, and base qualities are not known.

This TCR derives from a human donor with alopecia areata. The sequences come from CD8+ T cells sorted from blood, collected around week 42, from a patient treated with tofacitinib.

For the CDR3, the sequence is CASNPGNTEAFF. The bases read TGTGCCAGTAACCCTGGGAACACTGAAGCTTTCTTT. The chain is encoded by TRBV19 joined to TRBJ1-1, with the D gene not confidently named. Including cysteine and phenylalanine, the CDR3 has 12 amino acids. Only CDR3 DNA remains: 36 bases, in frame from the first base. According to the germline V gene (reference sequence), CDR1 reads LNHDA and CDR2 reads SQIVND. V is clipped by 7 bases and J by 1 base, and the sequence between their germline boundaries is 7 bases long.